Listed below are T cell receptor beta chains from one sample, sequenced in a study of graft-versus-host responses after intestinal transplantation. These receptors have no known antigen. Generated by immunoSEQ multiplex PCR, the TCRdb table keeps only in-frame clones and is missing some. This table has more than 100,000 clones, 95% appearing once. The sample was unstimulated CD8+ T cells sorted from spleen or lymph node cells, taken before intestinal transplant. The receptor source for this set is a human donor who received an intestinal transplant. CDR3s include the opening cysteine and the closing phenylalanine or tryptophan. The D gene is left open where the match is weak. Size values are once, few and many counts, or a class for expanded clones, and some rows have none.

>TRBV28|.|TRBJ1-1|.
TGTGCCAGCAGGACAGCAGAGGGGTTCGGGGCTGAAGCTTTCTTT
CASRTAEGFGAEAFF
>TRBV25-1|.|TRBJ2-7|.
TGTGCCAGCAGGGGGGGGACACGCTACTACGAGCAGTACTTC
CASRGGTRYYEQYF
>TRBV6-1|.|TRBJ2-7|.
TGTGCCAGCAGTGAAAGCGAGACCCTGGTTACCTCCTACGAGCAGTACTTC
CASSESETLVTSYEQYF
>TRBV27|.|TRBJ2-1|.
TGTGCCAGCAGTTTTGGCGGGACTCCCTCCTACAATGAGCAGTTCTTC
CASSFGGTPSYNEQFF
>TRBV28|.|TRBJ2-3|.
TGTGCCAGCAGTTTTTTATCGGGTACAGATACGCAGTATTTT
CASSFLSGTDTQYF
>TRBV2|.|TRBJ1-2|.
TGTGCCACCAGCGTTTATTCCAACTATGGCTACACCTTC
CATSVYSNYGYTF
>TRBV28|.|TRBJ2-7|.
TGTGCCAGCAGTTTATTGGCGGGATTAGACGAGCAGTACTTC
CASSLLAGLDEQYF
>TRBV7-9|.|TRBJ2-1|.
TGTGCCAGCAGCTTATCCACCTGGTGGGAGGAGGGCAATGAGCAGTTCTTC
CASSLSTWWEEGNEQFF
>TRBV7-9|.|TRBJ1-4|.
TGTGCCAGCAGCGCCCCTTCAGGGGCAGGGGAAAAACTGTTTTTT
CASSAPSGAGEKLFF
>TRBV9|.|TRBJ1-1|.
TGTGCCAGCAGCGTCTTCCCTGCGAACACTGAAGCTTTCTTT
CASSVFPANTEAFF
>TRBV19|TRBD1|TRBJ2-7|.
TGTGCCAGTAGTGCCGGGACAGGGGGCGATTACGAGCAGTACTTC
CASSAGTGGDYEQYF
>TRBV28|.|TRBJ2-2|.
TGTGCCAGCAGTTTAATTTTGGACACGAGTTTCGGGGAGCTGTTTTTT
CASSLILDTSFGELFF
>TRBV19|TRBD2|TRBJ2-1|.
TGTGCCAGTAGTATTAGCGCGGGAGAGCACAATGAGCAGTTCTTC
CASSISAGEHNEQFF
>TRBV9|TRBD1|TRBJ2-7|.
TGTGCCAGCAGCGGTAGCCGGGACAGGGGGTACGAGCAGTACTTC
CASSGSRDRGYEQYF
>TRBV27|TRBD2|TRBJ2-2|.
TGTGCCAGCAGTTCCACTAGCGATCCGAACACCGGGGAGCTGTTTTTT
CASSSTSDPNTGELFF
>TRBV27|.|TRBJ1-1|.
TGTGCCAGCAGTTTAGGGGGGACACCGAACACTGAAGCTTTCTTT
CASSLGGTPNTEAFF
>TRBV6-5|.|TRBJ1-1|.
TGTGCCAGCAGTTACTCGAATCATAATGAAGCTTTCTTT
CASSYSNHNEAFF
>TRBV4-2|.|TRBJ1-3|.
TGTGCCAGCAGCCAAGTGGGCGACTCTGGAAACACCATATATTTT
CASSQVGDSGNTIYF
>TRBV19|TRBD2|TRBJ2-7|.
TGTGCCAGTAGTTCCCGACTAGCGGGAGAACCCTACGAGCAGTACTTC
CASSSRLAGEPYEQYF
>TRBV9|.|TRBJ2-1|.
TGTGCCAGCAGCGTCGGAGGGGGTAATGAGCAGTTCTTC
CASSVGGGNEQFF
>TRBV6-5|.|TRBJ2-7|.
TGTGCCAGCAGTTACTCCAGGGGGGGGTACGAGCAGTACTTC
CASSYSRGGYEQYF
>TRBV4-3|.|TRBJ2-1|.
TGCGCCAGCAGCCAAGATCCTAGCGTGTACAATGAGCAGTTCTTC
CASSQDPSVYNEQFF
>TRBV2|.|TRBJ2-7|.
TGTGCCACCCTGGGACCTTCCTACGAGCAGTACTTC
CATLGPSYEQYF
>TRBV5-8|.|TRBJ2-7|.
TGTGCCAGCAGCTTTTTAGACAGCTACGAGCAGTACTTC
CASSFLDSYEQYF
>TRBV19|TRBD2|TRBJ2-1|.
TGTGCCAGTAGTATTCGATTGATTCGACTAGCCGGAACCTACAATGAGCAGTTCTTC
CASSIRLIRLAGTYNEQFF
>TRBV4-1|.|TRBJ2-7|once
TGCGCCAGCAGCTCAAACCGGGGTAGCAACGAGCAGTACTTC
CASSSNRGSNEQYF
>TRBV19|.|TRBJ1-1|.
TGTGCCAGTAGTACAGGGAGCACTGAAGCTTTCTTT
CASSTGSTEAFF
>TRBV7-8|.|TRBJ2-7|.
TGTGCCAGCAGTCCACTCGCGCTTGACCCCTACGAGCAGTACTTC
CASSPLALDPYEQYF
>TRBV6-5|TRBD1|TRBJ2-7|once
TGTGCCAGCAGTCCCCGGACAGGCCCCTACGAGCAGTACTTC
CASSPRTGPYEQYF
>TRBV28|TRBD1|TRBJ2-3|.
TGTGCCAGCAGTTTTGGCGGGACAGGGGCGGGGGATACGCAGTATTTT
CASSFGGTGAGDTQYF
>TRBV7-6|TRBD2|TRBJ2-1|.
TGTGCCAGCAGCCTTAGACTAGCGGGAGAAACTTACAATGAGCAGTTCTTC
CASSLRLAGETYNEQFF
>TRBV7-8|TRBD2|TRBJ2-1|.
TGTGCCAGCAGCTCCCTAGCGGGAGGGGGGAATGAGCAGTTCTTC
CASSSLAGGGNEQFF
>TRBV6-5|TRBD2|TRBJ2-6|.
TGTGCCAGCAGTTATCCGGGAGGAGGGGCCAACGTCCTGACTTTC
CASSYPGGGANVLTF